Below are 30 T cell receptor beta chains sequenced from a single sample in a study of blood T cells in healthy people across ages. With a J-beta primer mix and a sample-barcoded 5' primer, a second PCR ran about 6 to 11 cycles. MiXCR was run by TCRdb on the 5' RACE reads, yielding one entry per CDR3 protein. In the table there are 800,000 to 1,300,000 distinct CDR3 sequences, almost 25% of which are singletons. The same sample was also used in a study of T cells of mothers and their children.

Sequenced input: blood. These receptors all stem from a girl aged 2 to 10 in good health.

Comment on this clonotype: One end of the junction does not line up with germline, which may come from a read error. The chain is built from TRBV15 and TRBJ2-7; 8 positions match TRBD1. From germline, CDR1 is LNHNV and CDR2 YYDKDF (reference sequence). The CDR3 totals 16 residues. CDR3 sequence reads: CATSGETGAVSYEQYF. The CDR3 nucleotides are TGTGCCACCAGCGGAGAGACAGGGGCTGTGAGTTACGAGCAGTACTTC.

This clonotype was counted between two and nine times. V gene TRBV2 combines with J gene TRBJ2-7, with TRBD1 identical over 7 bases. The V and J ends lost 5 bases and 2 bases, in that order; junction bases with no gene match: 9. The germline CDR1 and CDR2 sequences are SNHLY and FYNNEI. The CDR3 is made up of 15 amino acids. The CDR3 nucleotides read TGTGCCAGCAGTCCCCCGGGACAGAGAACCTACGAGCAGTACTTC. This sequence encodes CASSPPGQRTYEQYF.

The chain is built from TRBV6-4 and TRBJ1-2; D might be TRBD1 (6 bases). Germline CDR1 reads MRHNA; CDR2 reads SNTAGT. The CDR3 loop spans 16 amino acids. V was cut by 2 bases and J by 8 bases, with 21 bases left in between. In nucleotides, the CDR3 is TGTGCCAGCAGTGACGAACCGGGACACCCTTCGGGCGGCTACACCTTC. It codes for CASSDEPGHPSGGYTF.

The V call is TRBV20-1, the J call TRBJ1-4; 9 positions match TRBD1. This CDR3 comprises 16 residues. V dropped 1 base and J dropped 4; count of bases not matched to a gene: 7. Germline V gives CDR1 DFQATT, CDR2 SNEGSKA (reference sequence). CDR3 sequence reads: CSARGDRGEFNEKLFF. The CDR3 coding sequence is TGCAGTGCTAGAGGAGACAGGGGGGAGTTTAATGAAAAACTGTTTTTT.

The chain links TRBV7-3 to TRBJ2-3; 9 nucleotides align to TRBD2. V trimming: 1 base; J trimming: 5 bases; junction bases outside the gene matches: 1. Germline CDR1 and CDR2: SGHTA and FQGTGA. This CDR3 region has 14 residues. This chain's CDR3 is CASSLIAGVDTQYF. CDR3 coding DNA: TGTGCCAGCAGCTTAATAGCGGGGGTAGATACGCAGTATTTT. Variable domain in full (rest from reference TRBV7-3 and TRBJ2-3): GAGVSQTPSNKVTEKGKYVELRCDPISGHTALYWYRQSLGQGPEFLIYFQGTGAADDSGLPNDRFFAVRPEGSVSTLKIQRTERGDSAVYLCASSLIAGVDTQYFGPGTRLTVL.

The chain is built from TRBV4-1 and TRBJ2-5, with 11 bases matching TRBD2. The length of the CDR3 is 17 residues. Per germline, CDR1 MGHRA and CDR2 YSYEKL. The trim removed 3 bases at V and 11 bases at J, leaving 17 bases unmatched. The CDR3 region has the DNA TGCGCCAGCAGCCAGCTTTCTGGGACTAGCGGAACGGGAGAGCAGTACTTC. Its protein product is CASSQLSGTSGTGEQYF.

CDR3 amino acids: CASSPSGVDNEQFF. CDR3 DNA sequence: TGTGCCAGCAGTCCCTCAGGGGTAGACAATGAGCAGTTCTTC. V gene TRBV12-3 or TRBV12-4 combines with J gene TRBJ2-1, with a possible D match to TRBD1 (6 bases). The CDR3 is 14 residues long. Trimming stripped 5 bases from V and 5 bases from J, with 13 bases between.

The chain combines TRBV20-1 with TRBJ1-1, with a weak D call TRBD1 (6 bases). The CDR3 spans 15 residues. V lost 3 bases and J lost 0, with 14 bases in between. Germline CDR1 is DFQATT and CDR2 is SNEGSKA (reference sequence). CDR3 amino acids: CSASYRDILNTEAFF. The CDR3 DNA sequence: TGCAGTGCTAGCTACCGGGACATACTGAACACTGAAGCTTTCTTT.

This clonotype was detected a few times. The chain carries TRBV5-1 and TRBJ1-1, with 7 positions matching TRBD1. The CDR3 spans 13 residues. J lost 1 base, V lost 4 bases, and 1 base had no gene match. Germline CDR1 and CDR2: SGHRS and YFSETQ. CDR3 nucleotides: TGCGCCAGCAGCGAGGGGGCGAACACTGAAGCTTTCTTT. It specifies CASSEGANTEAFF.

V is TRBV5-6 and J is TRBJ2-5; D remains unclear. CDR1 and CDR2 from the germline V gene are SGHDT and YYEEEE. Trimming shortened V by 2 bases and J by 2 bases, and 10 bases separated the two germline ends. The CDR3 totals 14 residues. CDR3 nucleotides: TGTGCCAGCAGCTTACGTCACGATCAAGAGACCCAGTACTTC. This translates into CASSLRHDQETQYF.

This clonotype was observed a single time. The J gene is TRBJ1-2, the V gene TRBV20-1, with no clear D. V gave up 0 bases and J gave up 2 bases, with 13 bases separating them. Germline V gives CDR1 DFQATT, CDR2 SNEGSKA (reference sequence). This CDR3 has 15 amino acids. The CDR3 is CSARDHRGENYGYTF. In DNA, the CDR3 is TGCAGTGCTAGAGATCATCGCGGAGAAAACTATGGCTACACCTTC.

This clonotype was found a few times. V usage is TRBV7-2 and J usage is TRBJ1-4; 9 nucleotides agree with TRBD1. Trimming took 5 bases from V and 8 from J; bases not matched to a gene: 6. The CDR3 spans 14 residues. Germline CDR1 reads SGHTA; CDR2 reads FQGNSA. The CDR3 loop reads CASSRRTGEEKLFF. CDR3 coding DNA: TGTGCCAGCAGCCGCCGGACAGGGGAAGAAAAACTGTTTTTT.

The rearrangement joins TRBV7-3 to TRBJ2-1, with TRBD1 matching 8 bases. The V gene's germline CDR1 is SGHTA and CDR2 FQGTGA. V lost 5 bases to trimming and J lost 8 bases; unmatched junction nucleotides: 5. The CDR3 extends over 13 amino acids. The CDR3 coding sequence is TGTGCCAGCAGCATAGACAGGGGATATGAGCAGTTCTTC. Residues: CASSIDRGYEQFF.

This clonotype was observed a few times. The CDR3 ends on some other residue instead of the conserved phenylalanine or tryptophan, so this is likely a read error. The V call is TRBV28, the J call TRBJ2-6; tentatively, D is TRBD1 or TRBD2 (5 bases each). The germline V gene encodes CDR1 MDHEN and CDR2 SYDVKM. Between the trimmed V and J ends, which lost 1 base and 0 bases, there was a span of 10 bases. The length of the CDR3 is 17 residues. The CDR3 sequence is CASSLSVGGSGANVLTL. CDR3 DNA: TGTGCCAGCAGTTTATCCGTTGGGGGCTCTGGGGCCAACGTCCTGACTCTC.

V is TRBV28 and J is TRBJ1-2; D unclear. Germline CDR1 MDHEN, CDR2 SYDVKM. The CDR3 has 12 amino acids. Trimming shortened V by 10 bases and J by 1 base, and 10 bases separated the two germline ends. In DNA, the CDR3 is TGTGCCACCGCGACAAGTAACTATGGCTACACCTTC. Its protein is CATATSNYGYTF.

This clonotype was detected a few times. V usage is TRBV18 and J usage is TRBJ2-5, with a tentative D call TRBD1 (6 bases). The CDR3 covers 14 residues. Germline V gene sequence: CDR1 KGHSH, CDR2 LQKENI. The V and J ends lost 2 bases and 7 bases respectively, with 14 bases between them. CDR3 nucleotide sequence: TGTGCCAGCTCACCAAGACAGGACCAGGTGACCCAGTACTTC. It encodes CASSPRQDQVTQYF.

The V gene is TRBV4-2, the J gene TRBJ1-3; perhaps TRBD1 as D (5 bases). There are 17 residues in the CDR3. V shed 4 bases and J shed 0 bases, with 16 bases lying between them. CDR1 is LGHNA, CDR2 YNFKEQ, per germline. CDR3 nucleotides: TGTGCCAGCAGCCCGTCGTTCGCAGGGAGCTCTGGAAACACCATATATTTT. Encoded protein: CASSPSFAGSSGNTIYF.

The chain carries TRBV29-1 and TRBJ2-1; 10 bases fit TRBD2. Germline CDR1 and CDR2: SQVTM and ANQGSEA. V was clipped by 4 bases and J by 0 bases; unmatched bases: 9. CDR3 length: 17 amino acids. The CDR3 loop is CSVVASGSKSSYNEQFF. For the CDR3, the DNA is TGCAGCGTTGTGGCTAGCGGGAGTAAAAGCTCCTACAATGAGCAGTTCTTC.

This rearrangement joins TRBV2 to TRBJ2-7, with a tentative D call TRBD1 (6 bases). CDR1 is SNHLY and CDR2 is FYNNEI in the germline V gene. The V and J ends lost 7 bases and 6 bases respectively, with 19 bases between them. The CDR3 has 14 residues. CDR3 in DNA: TGTGCCAGCACCGAGTGGGGACACGGTACCGAGCAGTACTTC. Its translation: CASTEWGHGTEQYF.

The V and J genes are TRBV15 and TRBJ2-1, with 8 bases fitting TRBD1. V was clipped by 7 bases and J by 0 bases; unmatched bases: 5. The CDR3 extends over 15 amino acids. Germline V gene data show CDR1 as LNHNV and CDR2 as YYDKDF (reference sequence). Written as DNA, the CDR3 is TGTGCCACCAATGGACAGGGAAGCTCCTACAATGAGCAGTTCTTC. The encoded protein is CATNGQGSSYNEQFF.

This clonotype appeared a few times. V usage is TRBV10-3 and J usage is TRBJ2-7; 8 positions agree with TRBD1. CDR1 ENHRY and CDR2 SYGVKD come from the germline V gene. The CDR3 is made up of 14 amino acids. Trimming at V came to 2 bases and at J to 7 bases, leaving 7 bases not matched to a gene. The CDR3 bases are TGTGCCATCAGTGAGACGGGACAGGACTCAGAGCAGTACTTC. Protein sequence: CAISETGQDSEQYF.

This clonotype has just a few counts. The chain joins TRBV29-1 to TRBJ2-2, with TRBD2 matching 9 bases. Germline V CDR1 and CDR2: SQVTM, ANQGSEA. The CDR3 is 15 residues long. The J segment lost 4 bases and the V segment lost 5 bases, leaving 8 bases of the junction unmatched. CDR3 DNA sequence: TGCAGCGTTATGGCCGGGACTAGCAGCACCGGGGAGCTGTTTTTT. It yields the protein CSVMAGTSSTGELFF.

The sample holds a few counts of this clonotype. The gene calls are TRBV5-5 and TRBJ2-7, with TRBD1 matching 7 bases. The CDR3 length is 15 residues. Germline-derived CDR1 and CDR2 are SGHKS and YYEKEE (reference sequence). The junction had 12 bases not matched to a gene; V was cut back by 5 bases and J by 4 bases. The CDR3 DNA is TGTGCCAGCAGATTACCGACAGGGAGATGGTACGAGCAGTACTTC. The encoded protein is CASRLPTGRWYEQYF.

The V and J genes are TRBV7-9 and TRBJ1-1; D perhaps matches TRBD1 (5 bases). There are 15 residues in the CDR3. The germline CDR1 and CDR2 sequences are SEHNR and FQNEAQ (reference sequence). Trimming removed 5 bases from V and 2 bases from J, with 15 bases in between. In nucleotides, the CDR3 is TGTGCCAGCAGCCCCCGGGGACCGGGAAACACTGAAGCTTTCTTT. Residues: CASSPRGPGNTEAFF. The variable domain in full, completed from reference TRBV7-9 and TRBJ1-1, reads DTGVSQNPRHKITKRGQNVTFRCDPISEHNRLYWYRQTLGQGPEFLTYFQNEAQLEKSRLLSDRFSAERPKGSFSTLEIQRTEQGDSAMYLCASSPRGPGNTEAFFGQGTRLTVV.

This chain connects TRBV14 to TRBJ1-2, with D possibly TRBD1 on 6 matching bases. This CDR3 has 14 residues. Per the germline V gene, CDR1 is SGHDN and CDR2 is FVKESK. Trimming shortened V by 4 bases and J by 8 bases, and 17 bases separated the two germline ends. CDR3 DNA: TGTGCCAGCAGCCTTATTGGAGGGGGTGTCGGCTACACCTTC. Translation: CASSLIGGGVGYTF. The full variable domain, rest sourced from reference TRBV14 and TRBJ1-2, is EAGVTQFPSHSVIEKGQTVTLRCDPISGHDNLYWYRRVMGKEIKFLLHFVKESKQDESGMPNNRFLAERTGGTYSTLKVQPAELEDSGVYFCASSLIGGGVGYTFGSGTRLTVV.

This clonotype was detected a few times. The rearrangement uses TRBV2 and TRBJ1-2; no definite D call. CDR3 size: 14 residues. Trimming shortened V by 3 bases and J by 6 bases, and 14 bases separated the two germline ends. The germline V gene has CDR1 SNHLY and CDR2 FYNNEI. CDR3 protein: CASSEGGPPDGYTF. The CDR3 nucleotides read TGTGCCAGCAGTGAGGGCGGTCCCCCTGATGGCTACACCTTC.

This chain connects TRBV28 to TRBJ2-5; 10 bases match TRBD2. CDR1 is MDHEN, CDR2 SYDVKM, per germline. V was clipped by 3 bases and J by 5 bases; unmatched bases: 6. This CDR3 region has 15 residues. CDR3 coding DNA: TGTGCCAGCAGTTTTATCGGGACTAGCGACGAGACCCAGTACTTC. Translated: CASSFIGTSDETQYF.

The V and J genes are TRBV7-2 and TRBJ2-5, with D uncertain. The J call may not be correct, given that the DNA end is closer to TRBJ2-7. Germline CDR1 is SGHTA and CDR2 is FQGNSA. This CDR3 has 14 amino acids. The CDR3 DNA follows: TGTGCCAGCAGCTTAGGAGTCAGACCCTACGAGCAGTACTTC. Its translation is CASSLGVRPYEQYF.

This clonotype was seen ten or more times. The V call is TRBV25-1, the J call TRBJ2-7; 7 bases line up with TRBD2. Germline V gene lookup returns CDR1 MGHDK and CDR2 SYGVNS. J was trimmed by 7 bases and V by 6 bases; bases with no gene match: 9. The CDR3 extends over 13 amino acids. In DNA form, the CDR3 reads TGTGCCAGCAGGGAGCGGGACTTCTCGGAGCAGTACTTC. Its protein is CASRERDFSEQYF.

Notes on this clonotype: This may be a read error, as it is one base from a much larger clone. The CDR3 DNA reads TGTGCCAGCAGGTCCGACAGGAAGGTCGGGGAGCTGTTTTTT. Amino acids: CASRSDRKVGELFF. The chain employs TRBV4-2 and TRBJ2-2; D possibly corresponds to TRBD1 (6 bases). Germline V gene sequence: CDR1 LGHNA, CDR2 YNFKEQ. V lost 6 bases, J lost 7 bases, and 15 bases lay in between. This CDR3 is 14 amino acids long.